This TCR beta chain was captured by sequencing in a study of blood T cells in healthy people across ages. Study-wide context: Template switching picked up about one barcoded beta molecule for each two T cells.

V lost 2 bases, J lost 9 bases, and 16 bases stayed unmatched. The CDR3 contains 19 residues. The germline V gene encodes CDR1 MNHEY and CDR2 SVGEGT. A J-beta primer mix and a sample-barcoded 5' primer were used in a second PCR of about 6 to 12 cycles. TCRdb fed the 5' RACE reads into MiXCR, producing one record per CDR3 protein. The repertoire holds hundreds of thousands of distinct CDR3 sequences, with 52% as singletons. Each donor had 8.5 to 10 milliliters of peripheral blood drawn. The genes are TRBV6-2 or TRBV6-3 and TRBJ2-1, with TRBD2 matching 13 bases. The sequencing sample was made of blood. The receptor's source is a woman aged 80 or older in good health. CDR3 protein: CASSYAERGLAGRPSEQFF. The CDR3 region has the DNA TGTGCCAGCAGTTACGCGGAAAGGGGACTAGCGGGAAGGCCTAGTGAGCAGTTCTTC.